This entry features one T cell receptor (beta chain) sequence. Its antigen is undetermined. Just one base apart from a much larger clone, this may be a read error. The data were taken from a study of regulatory T cells in long-lasting Graves disease. Study background: Persistent cases took antithyroid drugs over 5 years and stayed TSH receptor antibody positive.

Study-wide points: Graves' patients with persistent disease showed TCR diversity lower than patients newly diagnosed. Persistent cases favored TRBV28, TRBJ1-2 and TRBJ2-5. Rather than thyroid tissue, only peripheral blood underwent study.

Time point specified: persistent/refractory GD, antithyroid drugs over 5 years with positive TRAb. With RNA extracted from PBMCs as input, the TCR library was made. iRepertoire HTBI primers and Arm-PCR of CDR3 regions built TCR beta libraries. TCRdb independently ran MiXCR on the multiplex PCR reads; one entry per CDR3 protein. The sample lists about 290,000 distinct CDR3 sequences; roughly a fifth were seen once. The CDR3 contains 15 residues. The germline V gene encodes CDR1 MDHEN and CDR2 SYDVKM. The ends were cut back, 6 bases at V and 7 bases at J, with 19 bases in the middle. V is TRBV28 and J is TRBJ1-5, with D possibly TRBD1 on 6 matching bases. The clonotype originates from a female donor with Graves disease. Material: peripheral blood mononuclear cells (PBMCs), obtained when the disease was refractory, from a patient treated with antithyroid drugs. The CDR3 reads CASSRDRRSKQPQHF. Written as DNA, the CDR3 is TGTGCCAGCAGCCGTGACAGGCGTTCCAAACAGCCCCAGCATTTT.